The 24 T cell receptor beta chains below come from one sample, sequenced in a study of T cell repertoires in cytomegalovirus infection. TCRdb recomputed calls from the reads with MiXCR, one row per CDR3 protein. The sample has around 300,000 distinct CDR3 sequences, around 9.5% seen once; the top ten hold over 3.5%. Specimen: PBMCs. These receptors were collected from a human donor in good health (CMV status not recorded). Some clones in this sample may be carry-over from other donors' samples.

This clonotype has ten or more counts. The genes are TRBV5-1 and TRBJ2-1; no definite D call. The CDR3 is 14 amino acids. Germline V gene sequence: CDR1 SGHRS, CDR2 YFSETQ. V was cut by 1 base and J by 0 bases, with 5 bases left in between. The CDR3 sequence: CASSLPSSYNEQFF. The CDR3, as DNA: TGCGCCAGCAGCTTGCCTAGCTCCTACAATGAGCAGTTCTTC. The complete variable domain, with remaining parts taken from reference TRBV5-1 and TRBJ2-1, reads KAGVTQTPRYLIKTRGQQVTLSCSPISGHRSVSWYQQTPGQGLQFLFEYFSETQRNKGNFPGRFSGRQFSNSRSEMNVSTLELGDSALYLCASSLPSSYNEQFFGPGTRLTVL.

This clonotype was seen many times. This chain connects TRBV10-3 to TRBJ2-7, with D possibly TRBD1 on 6 matching bases. With 3 bases removed from V and 1 base from J, the gap between germline ends came to 16 bases. The CDR3 runs 16 residues. Germline CDR1 is ENHRY and CDR2 is SYGVKD. CDR3 protein: CAISDPGQSDSYEQYF. DNA of the CDR3: TGTGCCATCAGTGACCCCGGACAGAGTGATTCCTACGAGCAGTACTTC.

This clonotype has a count of ten or more. This chain links TRBV27 with TRBJ1-1; D perhaps matches TRBD1 (5 bases). The CDR3 runs 15 residues. Germline CDR1 and CDR2: MNHEY and SMNVEV (reference sequence). V shed 2 bases and J shed 6 bases, with 16 bases lying between them. The CDR3: CASSLKSGGIAEAFF. CDR3 bases: TGTGCCAGCAGTTTAAAGTCTGGGGGGATCGCTGAAGCTTTCTTT.

This chain connects TRBV12-3 or TRBV12-4 to TRBJ1-5; a possible D gene is TRBD1 (5 bases). Trimming shortened V by 1 base and J by 1 base, and 14 bases separated the two germline ends. CDR3 length: 17 residues. The CDR3 reads CASSLVGVAGSNQPQHF. CDR3 DNA sequence: TGTGCCAGCAGTTTAGTAGGGGTAGCTGGAAGCAATCAGCCCCAGCATTTT.

At least ten counts were recorded for this clonotype. J is TRBJ2-1 and V is TRBV7-9, with 8 bases matching TRBD2. The germline V gene has CDR1 SEHNR and CDR2 FQNEAQ (reference sequence). CDR3 length: 15 amino acids. J lost 4 bases, V lost 5 bases, and 7 bases had no gene match. The CDR3 spells CASSPGRVRYNEQFF. Here the CDR3 DNA reads TGTGCCAGCAGCCCCGGGAGGGTTCGATACAATGAGCAGTTCTTC.

This clonotype was detected many times. CDR3 residues: CASSHGGTDTQYF. The DNA of the CDR3 is TGTGCCAGCAGTCACGGTGGGACAGATACGCAGTATTTT. The rearrangement uses TRBV6-8 and TRBJ2-3; no firm D call. The V and J ends lost 5 bases and 3 bases respectively, with 9 bases between them. In germline, CDR1 is MNHGY, CDR2 SAAAGT. This CDR3 region has 13 residues.

This clonotype was counted at least ten times. The chain recombines TRBV7-2 with TRBJ1-1, with D tentatively TRBD1 (6 bases). Trimming stripped 5 bases from V and 5 bases from J, with 18 bases between. The germline gives CDR1 SGHTA, CDR2 FQGNSA. This CDR3 comprises 15 residues. In nucleotides, the CDR3 is TGTGCCAGCAGCCCTACCCGAGGGGGATGGACTGAAGCTTTCTTT. Its translation: CASSPTRGGWTEAFF.

In this sample, this clonotype turned up many times. The V call is TRBV7-2, the J call TRBJ2-1; no clear D gene. Trimming removed 5 bases at V and 6 bases at J, with 5 bases between. The CDR3 has 11 amino acids. Germline assignment: CDR1 SGHTA and CDR2 FQGNSA. The CDR3 is CASSNANEQFF. The CDR3 coding sequence is TGTGCCAGCAGCAACGCCAATGAGCAGTTCTTC.

Only a few counts were recorded for this clonotype. The chain links TRBV24-1 to TRBJ2-2; 8 bases are shared with TRBD1. The CDR3 covers 13 residues. V lost 7 bases and J lost 7; bases outside the gene matches: 4. CDR1 is KGHDR, CDR2 SFDVKD, per germline. The CDR3 DNA follows: TGTGCCACCAGATCAGGGGGCATCGGGGAGCTGTTTTTT. Protein: CATRSGGIGELFF.

The chain has TRBV4-3 and TRBJ2-1; a weak D match, TRBD1 (5 bases). V was trimmed by 1 base and J by 9 bases, leaving 13 bases between them. CDR1 is LGHNA and CDR2 is YSLEER in the germline V gene. CDR3 length: 14 residues. CDR3 DNA sequence: TGCGCCAGCAGCCAAGTTGCCGGGCAGGGTGAGCAGTTCTTC. It is translated as CASSQVAGQGEQFF.

The sample holds a few counts of this clonotype. The gene calls are TRBV28 and TRBJ1-3; D gene ambiguous. The CDR3 runs 16 residues. Trimming removed 6 bases at V and 0 bases at J, with 15 bases between. Germline CDR1 MDHEN, CDR2 SYDVKM. The CDR3 is CASSSPPRPSGNTIYF. In DNA form, the CDR3 reads TGTGCCAGCAGCTCCCCCCCCCGGCCCTCTGGAAACACCATATATTTT.

The V and J genes are TRBV7-2 and TRBJ1-2; weak D call: TRBD1 (5 bases). The CDR3 is 13 residues long. The V end lost 1 base, the J end lost 12 bases, and 15 bases lay between the germline ends. Germline assignment: CDR1 SGHTA and CDR2 FQGNSA. DNA for the CDR3: TGTGCCAGCAGCTTAGGGGGCCAGCCGACCGACACCTTC. Protein sequence: CASSLGGQPTDTF.

This clonotype has a handful of counts. This chain joins TRBV6-5 and TRBJ1-3, with TRBD1 identical over 11 bases. Germline V lookup: CDR1 MNHEY, CDR2 SVGAGI. Trimming removed 6 bases from V and 0 bases from J; junction bases left unmatched: 13. This CDR3 spans 19 amino acids. The CDR3: CASRASPGQGVISGNTIYF. The CDR3 nucleotides read TGTGCCAGCAGGGCGTCACCGGGACAGGGGGTTATCTCTGGAAACACCATATATTTT.

This clonotype was seen at least ten times. V gene TRBV20-1 combines with J gene TRBJ2-5; 7 bases agree with TRBD1. The CDR3 consists of 14 residues. Trimming took 3 bases from V and 5 from J; bases not matched to a gene: 9. The germline CDR1 and CDR2 sequences are DFQATT and SNEGSKA (reference sequence). CDR3 amino acids: CSASPPDREETQYF. The CDR3 DNA follows: TGCAGTGCTAGCCCGCCTGACAGGGAGGAGACCCAGTACTTC.

This chain uses TRBV19 with TRBJ2-3, with D hard to call. The CDR3 is 13 residues long. Trimming cost V 5 bases and J 2 bases, with 8 bases left between them. Germline lookup yields CDR1 LNHDA and CDR2 SQIVND (reference sequence). The CDR3 coding sequence is TGTGCCAGTAGTCCCGGCCACACAGATACGCAGTATTTT. As protein: CASSPGHTDTQYF.

The chain combines TRBV2 with TRBJ1-3; 7 bases align to TRBD1. The length of the CDR3 is 17 residues. Germline CDR1 is SNHLY and CDR2 is FYNNEI. Trimming cost V 5 bases and J 0 bases; bases outside gene matches: 10. CDR3 sequence: CASSKGQPHSSGNTIYF. The CDR3 coding sequence is TGTGCCAGCAGTAAGGGACAGCCCCATTCCTCTGGAAACACCATATATTTT.

Only a few counts were recorded for this clonotype. For the CDR3, the DNA is TGTGCCAGCAGCGTATGGGACTCGTTCACAGATACGCAGTATTTT. Translated: CASSVWDSFTDTQYF. The V gene is TRBV9, the J gene TRBJ2-3; D is perhaps TRBD2 (6 bases). CDR1 SGDLS and CDR2 YYNGEE come from the germline V gene. This CDR3 is built from 15 residues. Between the trimmed V and J ends, which lost 1 base and 2 bases, there was a span of 11 bases.

This clonotype appeared many times. The genes are TRBV7-2 and TRBJ1-1; D gene unclear. This CDR3 is 14 amino acids long. The V and J ends lost 5 bases and 1 base respectively, with 11 bases between them. From germline, CDR1 is SGHTA and CDR2 FQGNSA. CDR3 protein: CASSEGGKNTEAFF. DNA of the CDR3: TGTGCCAGCAGCGAAGGAGGGAAGAACACTGAAGCTTTCTTT. Based on the CDR3 plus reference TRBV7-2 and TRBJ1-1, the full variable domain is GAGVSQSPSNKVTEKGKDVELRCDPISGHTALYWYRQSLGQGLEFLIYFQGNSAPDKSGLPSDRFSAERTGGSVSTLTIQRTQQEDSAVYLCASSEGGKNTEAFFGQGTRLTVV.

This clonotype was found a few times. The V gene is TRBV2, the J gene TRBJ2-2, with 7 bases matching TRBD1. This CDR3 region has 17 residues. The trim removed 4 bases at V and 3 bases at J, leaving 11 bases unmatched. Germline values: CDR1 SNHLY, CDR2 FYNNEI. The CDR3 spells CASSGQKGGTHTGELFF. As DNA, the CDR3 is TGTGCCAGCAGTGGGCAAAAAGGGGGCACCCACACCGGGGAGCTGTTTTTT. The full variable domain, its missing parts supplied by reference TRBV2 and TRBJ2-2, is EPEVTQTPSHQVTQMGQEVILRCVPISNHLYFYWYRQILGQKVEFLVSFYNNEISEKSEIFDDQFSVERPDGSNFTLKIRSTKLEDSAMYFCASSGQKGGTHTGELFFGEGSRLTVL.

This clonotype was seen repeatedly, ten times or more. This rearrangement joins TRBV7-9 to TRBJ2-3; 12 bases match TRBD2. V dropped 3 bases and J dropped 6; count of bases not matched to a gene: 13. The germline gives CDR1 SEHNR, CDR2 FQNEAQ (reference sequence). The CDR3 totals 18 residues. CDR3 in amino acids: CASSFIKPASGRADTQYF. The CDR3 bases are TGTGCCAGCAGCTTCATCAAACCCGCTAGCGGGAGGGCGGATACGCAGTATTTT.

V usage is TRBV7-3 and J usage is TRBJ1-2, with D unclear. Trimming removed 2 bases from V and 3 bases from J, with 7 bases in between. This CDR3 is built from 13 residues. Germline loops: CDR1 SGHTA, CDR2 FQGTGA. CDR3 loop: CASSLYADYGYTF. The CDR3, as DNA: TGTGCCAGCAGCTTATATGCTGACTATGGCTACACCTTC.

The sample holds many counts of this clonotype. The chain recombines TRBV7-7 with TRBJ2-1, with 7 bases identical to TRBD1. After removal of 1 base from V and 4 bases from J, the junction contained 1 base not matched to a gene. Germline loops: CDR1 SSHAT, CDR2 FNYEAQ (reference sequence). The CDR3 runs 14 residues. This chain's CDR3 is CASSLGRGYNEQFF. The CDR3 bases are TGTGCCAGCAGCTTAGGCAGGGGGTACAATGAGCAGTTCTTC.

This clonotype turned up a few times. The rearrangement uses TRBV7-9 and TRBJ1-3; D unresolved. This CDR3 has 14 residues. V was pared by 4 bases and J by 8 bases, with 15 bases between. From germline, CDR1 is SEHNR and CDR2 FQNEAQ (reference sequence). CDR3 sequence reads: CASSSTQGSDTIYF. CDR3 sequence (DNA): TGTGCCAGCAGCTCGACCCAAGGGTCAGACACCATATATTTT.

At least ten counts were recorded for this clonotype. The chain combines TRBV5-6 with TRBJ2-1; tentatively, D is TRBD1 (5 bases). V shed 3 bases and J shed 0 bases, with 10 bases lying between them. The germline V gene encodes CDR1 SGHDT and CDR2 YYEEEE. The CDR3 is made up of 15 amino acids. The CDR3 coding sequence is TGTGCCAGCAGCTCCCGACAGACCTCCTACAATGAGCAGTTCTTC. Translated: CASSSRQTSYNEQFF.